This entry concerns a single T cell receptor beta chain. Its cognate antigen is unknown. V lost 1 base and J 0 bases, leaving 9 bases between the germline ends. The CDR3 extends over 16 amino acids. Germline V CDR1 and CDR2: SGHTA, FQGNSA. This record belongs to a study of OX40 agonist ivuxolimab in advanced cancers. Patients were ruled out by autoimmune disease history or systemic immunosuppression. Findings and caveats of the study: In general, CD8+ T cells held more expanded clones than CD4+ did, on average. The specificity for antigen of the expanded peripheral T cells was not determined.

TCRdb keeps only in-frame clones here, not all; method: immunoSEQ multiplex PCR. The repertoire holds about 50,000 clones, approximately 83% seen once, with more than 1.4% in the top ten. The chain combines TRBV7-2 with TRBJ2-2; no clear D. This clonotype was obtained from an adult with an advanced solid tumor such as melanoma, head and neck, liver or kidney cancer. The sample in question was CD4+ or CD8+ T cells sorted from blood, obtained in a trial of the OX40 agonist ivuxolimab. The CDR3 nucleotides read TGTGCCAGCAGCTTAGACCAGAGATCGAACACCGGGGAGCTGTTTTTT. It encodes CASSLDQRSNTGELFF.